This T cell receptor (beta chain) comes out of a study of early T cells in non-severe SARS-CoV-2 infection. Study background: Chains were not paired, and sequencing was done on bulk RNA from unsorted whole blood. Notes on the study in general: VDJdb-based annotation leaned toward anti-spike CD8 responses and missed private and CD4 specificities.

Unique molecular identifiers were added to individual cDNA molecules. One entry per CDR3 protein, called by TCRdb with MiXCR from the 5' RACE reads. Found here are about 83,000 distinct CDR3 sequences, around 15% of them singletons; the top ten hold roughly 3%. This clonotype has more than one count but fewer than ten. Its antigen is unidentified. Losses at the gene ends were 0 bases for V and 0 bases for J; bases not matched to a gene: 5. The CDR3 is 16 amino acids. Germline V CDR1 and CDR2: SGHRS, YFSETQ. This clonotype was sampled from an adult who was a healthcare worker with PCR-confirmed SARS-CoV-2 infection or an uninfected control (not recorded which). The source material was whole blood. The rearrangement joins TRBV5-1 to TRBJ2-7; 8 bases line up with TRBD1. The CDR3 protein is CASSLEWGQDSYEQYF. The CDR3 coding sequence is TGCGCCAGCAGCTTGGAGTGGGGACAGGACTCCTACGAGCAGTACTTC.